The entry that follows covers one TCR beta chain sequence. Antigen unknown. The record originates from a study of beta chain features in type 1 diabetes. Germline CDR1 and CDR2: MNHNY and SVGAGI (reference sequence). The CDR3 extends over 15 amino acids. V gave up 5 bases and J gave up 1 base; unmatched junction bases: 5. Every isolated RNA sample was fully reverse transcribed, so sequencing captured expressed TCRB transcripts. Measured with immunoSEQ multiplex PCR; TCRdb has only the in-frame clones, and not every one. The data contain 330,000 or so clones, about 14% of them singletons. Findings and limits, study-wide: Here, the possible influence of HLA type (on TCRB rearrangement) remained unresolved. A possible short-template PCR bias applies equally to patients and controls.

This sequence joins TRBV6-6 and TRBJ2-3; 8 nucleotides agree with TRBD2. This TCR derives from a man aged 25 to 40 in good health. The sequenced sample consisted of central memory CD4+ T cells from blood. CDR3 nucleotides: TGTGCCAGCAGTACCCAGACTAGCGGCACAGATACGCAGTATTTT. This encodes CASSTQTSGTDTQYF.